One TCR beta chain is described in this entry. The specificity of this receptor is unknown. No base quality information exists; no much larger clone differs at one position. This sample was taken from a study of CD8 T cells in Susac syndrome (dated by TCRdb to between 2018 and 2021). Broadly, across the study: Whether CD8+ T cell activation and differentiation in Susac syndrome was antigen driven was tested using repertoire sequencing. What the research found in general, with its limitations: The number of individuals in the TCR sequencing and HLA analysis was acknowledged as relatively small.

Peripheral blood CD8+ and CD4+ T cells from healthy donors, Susac syndrome patients and multiple sclerosis patients were profiled by high-throughput TCR beta sequencing. Treatment-naive patients with stable or active relapsing-remitting disease fulfilling revised McDonald criteria were used as multiple sclerosis controls. Bulk CD8+ and CD4+ T cells were purified by magnetic negative isolation, whereas CD8+ TEMRA cells were enriched by FACS. Blood was drawn into EDTA tubes, processed within 24 hours, and PBMCs were isolated by density gradient centrifugation. PBMCs intended for TCR sequencing were frozen in liquid nitrogen and were later thawed in a 37 degrees C water bath. Purity of sorted or isolated CD4+, CD8+ and CD8+ TEMRA cells was at least 90%. RNA was extracted using the RNeasy kit, and about 0.45 to 1 microgram was reverse transcribed with random hexamers. The immunoSEQ multiplex PCR assay, which covers 54 Vbeta and 13 Jbeta segments, was used to amplify TCR beta CDR3 regions. To correct PCR amplification bias, a synthetic template baseline was used for both primer optimization and computational correction. The authors' analysis ran thus. Reads were annotated to V, D and J genes per IMGT and analyzed with immunoSEQ Analyzer, keeping only productive sequences. Clonality was calculated as one minus the Shannon entropy normalized by log2 of the number of productive unique sequences. For each patient and control, public and private clones were evaluated among the 100 most prevalent clones. A clone was defined as Susac-specific if it was absent from the healthy and MS cohorts, from roughly 1,000 published viral clones and from other ImmuneACCESS disease sequences. TCRdb reran the public reads through fastp at Q25 and MiXCR, keeping productive beta chains. A single entry per CDR3 protein holds the most common genes and DNA from its merged rows. The authors' filters were not applied to this entry. Counted in this sample were approximately 200,000 distinct CDR3 sequences; about 95% of them appeared once. The leading ten clones occupy under 0.095% of the sample.

Relative to germline, V is 4 bases shorter and J is 3 bases shorter, with 13 bases between their ends. From the germline V gene (reference sequence), CDR1 is SEHNR and CDR2 is FQNEAQ. The CDR3 numbers 14 residues from cysteine through phenylalanine. Of the read, only the CDR3 DNA is kept; its 42 bases are in frame from base 1. This TCR was sampled from a human donor with multiple sclerosis. Input material: CD4+ T cells from PBMCs. The chain couples TRBV7-9 to TRBJ2-7, and TRBD1 may be the D gene, going by 6 matching bases. The bases read TGTGCCAGCAGCTCATTCCGGGACAACTACGAGCAGTACTTC. Its product reads: CASSSFRDNYEQYF.